This TCR beta chain was profiled in a study of blood T cell repertoires in COVID-19. The table came from immunoSEQ multiplex PCR; TCRdb's copy has only in-frame clones and leaves some out. The data show approximately 360,000 clones, with 90% seen just once and around 7% held by the top ten. This CDR3 has 15 amino acids. V was pared by 7 bases and J by 4 bases, with 10 bases of the junction left unmatched. Germline loops: CDR1 MDHEN, CDR2 SYDVKM. Sequencing was done on a sample of peripheral blood. This sequence originates from a man aged 18-30 years with active or convalescent COVID-19. J is TRBJ1-2 and V is TRBV28; 9 bases map to TRBD1. The chain's CDR3 is CASNQGRTGVYGYTF. In nucleotides, the CDR3 is TGTGCCAGCAACCAAGGTCGGACAGGGGTCTATGGCTACACCTTC.